This entry lists 28 T cell receptor beta chains sequenced from one sample in a study of human T cells and chemical hapten exposure listed by TCRdb under 2021. Interpreted using the paper, the time point label stands for: patch test 1, 2 weeks after DPC sensitization. The treatment or condition label, as the study defines it: therapeutic diphenylcyclopropenone sensitization with weekly scalp DPC. Library generation was performed with RACE. For sequencing, a NextSeq 500 was employed. TCRdb reworked the public reads: Q25 trimming with fastp, MiXCR clone assembly, productive beta chains retained. Each record represents a unique CDR3 protein, reported with the most common genes and DNA among its rows. Across this sample there are tens of thousands of distinct CDR3 sequences, with roughly 10% seen only once. 3.5% to 4.5% of the sample comes from the top ten. The sequencing here drew on whole blood, taken in connection with sensitization to the hapten diphenylcyclopropenone (DPC). Every receptor here comes from a woman aged 45-65 years with alopecia areata. Some clones in this sample may be carry-over from other donors' samples.

The J gene is TRBJ2-3, the V gene TRBV20-1, with TRBD1 as a possible D gene (6 bases). CDR1 DFQATT and CDR2 SNEGSKA come from the germline V gene (reference sequence). The germline V and J ends were trimmed by 6 bases and 2 bases, with 18 bases remaining between them. This CDR3 comprises 15 residues. Written as DNA, the CDR3 is TGCAGTGCCCGCCCCCCTGGACAGTCCACAGATACGCAGTATTTT. It specifies CSARPPGQSTDTQYF.

The table lists this clonotype with many counts. The chain links TRBV29-1 to TRBJ1-2; weak D call: TRBD1 (6 bases). The CDR3 contains 12 residues. Trimming cost V 4 bases and J 4 bases, with 10 bases left between them. Looked up from germline, CDR1 is SQVTM and CDR2 is ANQGSEA. CDR3 loop: CSVAGQFYGYTF. The DNA for the CDR3 is TGCAGCGTTGCCGGACAGTTCTATGGCTACACCTTC.

The chain couples TRBV29-1 to TRBJ2-4; TRBD1 or TRBD2 may be the D gene (5 bases each). Germline CDR1 and CDR2: SQVTM and ANQGSEA. This CDR3 contains 12 residues. V was pared by 3 bases and J by 16 bases, with 19 bases between. The CDR3: CSVEVLGTETYF. The CDR3 DNA reads as TGCAGCGTTGAGGTCCTTGGGACCGAAACTTACTTC. Full variable domain (missing parts from reference TRBV29-1 and TRBJ2-4): SAVISQKPSRDICQRGTSLTIQCQVDSQVTMMFWYRQQPGQSLTLIATANQGSEATYESGFVIDKFPISRPNLTFSTLTVSNMSPEDSSIYLCSVEVLGTETYFGAGTRLSVL.

The V gene is TRBV5-6, the J gene TRBJ2-2; the D gene is possibly TRBD2 (6 bases). CDR1 SGHDT and CDR2 YYEEEE come from the germline V gene. The CDR3 contains 14 residues. Trimming cost V 3 bases and J 4 bases, with 10 bases left between them. The CDR3 DNA sequence: TGTGCCAGCAGCTGGCCCGGGGGCACCGGGGAGCTGTTTTTT. Translating gives CASSWPGGTGELFF.

This clonotype was seen many times. The V and J genes are TRBV11-2 and TRBJ1-2; the D gene is possibly TRBD1 (5 bases). The CDR3 contains 15 residues. Trimming left V 5 bases short and J 6 bases short, with 19 bases between. Per germline, CDR1 SGHAT and CDR2 FQNNGV. DNA of the CDR3: TGTGCCAGCAGCACCCCCAGGGCCTCTACCCATGGCTACACCTTC. Translating it yields CASSTPRASTHGYTF. Using reference TRBV11-2 and TRBJ1-2 for the parts outside the CDR3, the full variable domain is EAGVAQSPRYKIIEKRQSVAFWCNPISGHATLYWYQQILGQGPKLLIQFQNNGVVDDSQLPKDRFSAERLKGVDSTLKIQPAKLEDSAVYLCASSTPRASTHGYTFGSGTRLTVV.

This clonotype was seen many times. This sequence joins TRBV20-1 and TRBJ2-5; D is uncertain. Germline V CDR1 and CDR2: DFQATT, SNEGSKA (reference sequence). This CDR3 contains 13 residues. Trimming pared 4 bases from V and 3 bases from J, leaving 12 bases between. CDR3 in DNA: TGCAGTGCTAAAGGGTCAGAAAAAGAGACCCAGTACTTC. As protein: CSAKGSEKETQYF.

The chain recombines TRBV5-1 with TRBJ2-3; D is possibly TRBD2 (6 bases). This CDR3 is built from 15 residues. Germline lookup yields CDR1 SGHRS and CDR2 YFSETQ. V was clipped by 0 bases and J by 11 bases, with 19 bases between them. The CDR3 nucleotides are TGCGCCAGCAGCTTGGGGGACTTGCCAGCGAGTATGCAGTATTTT. It yields the protein CASSLGDLPASMQYF.

The chain joins TRBV7-2 to TRBJ2-5; possibly TRBD2 for D (6 bases). Looked up from germline, CDR1 is SGHTA and CDR2 is FQGNSA. V dropped 5 bases and J dropped 5 bases, with 12 bases sitting between them. This CDR3 is 13 amino acids long. Written as DNA, the CDR3 is TGTGCCAGCAGCGGCGGGGCCCCCGAGACCCAGTACTTC. This encodes CASSGGAPETQYF.

This clonotype has at least ten counts. The rearrangement links TRBV5-1 to TRBJ1-1; possibly TRBD1 for D (5 bases). This CDR3 is 14 amino acids long. Germline assignment: CDR1 SGHRS and CDR2 YFSETQ. Trimming removed 2 bases from V and 7 bases from J, with 15 bases in between. CDR3: CASSFRDSALEAFF. CDR3 in DNA: TGCGCCAGCAGCTTCCGAGACAGTGCTCTTGAAGCTTTCTTT.

This clonotype occurred once. This may stem from a read error, because a much larger clone lies one nucleotide away. This CDR3 reads CSVARQNTVAFF. The CDR3 region has the DNA TGCAGCGTTGCCCGACAGAACACTGTAGCTTTCTTT. The chain recombines TRBV29-1 with TRBJ1-1; tentative D call: TRBD1 (5 bases). Germline lookup yields CDR1 SQVTM and CDR2 ANQGSEA. This CDR3 has 12 amino acids.

The chain employs TRBV2 and TRBJ1-1; no reliable D call. The CDR3 contains 12 residues. CDR1 is SNHLY, CDR2 FYNNEI, per germline. V was shortened by 6 bases and J by 3 bases, with 8 bases between the two germline ends. In DNA, the CDR3 is TGTGCCAGCAGGCTGAGGGACACTGAAGCTTTCTTT. Its translation: CASRLRDTEAFF.

This clonotype was counted many times. The V gene is TRBV29-1, the J gene TRBJ2-3, with TRBD1 as a possible D gene (6 bases). Germline V CDR1 and CDR2: SQVTM, ANQGSEA. The CDR3 totals 13 residues. V was trimmed by 3 bases and J by 5 bases, leaving 12 bases between them. This chain's CDR3 is CSVEQGSGDTQYF. Written as DNA, the CDR3 is TGCAGCGTTGAGCAGGGGAGCGGAGATACGCAGTATTTT.

This clonotype has more than one count but fewer than ten. CDR3 sequence (DNA): TGCGCCAGCAGCCGCAGGACCATTAATAATTCACCCCTCCACTTT. Protein product: CASSRRTINNSPLHF. The chain recombines TRBV4-1 with TRBJ1-6; D is uncertain. CDR1 and CDR2 (germline): MGHRA, YSYEKL. V was shortened by 4 bases and J by 5 bases, with 12 bases between the two germline ends. CDR3 size: 15 residues.

Concerning this clonotype: Sequence at one end of the junction differs from germline and may be a read error. The rearrangement uses TRBV7-7 and TRBJ2-3; D is undetermined. The V gene's germline CDR1 is SSHAT and CDR2 FNYEAQ (reference sequence). The CDR3 totals 16 residues. CDR3 in amino acids: CASSLGSVSSTDTQYF. The CDR3 coding sequence is TGTGCTAGCAGCTTAGGCAGTGTTTCTAGCACAGATACGCAGTATTTT. The whole variable domain, remainder taken from reference TRBV7-7 and TRBJ2-3, is GAGVSQSPRYKVTKRGQDVTLRCDPISSHATLYWYQQALGQGPEFLTYFNYEAQPDKSGLPSDRFSAERPEGSISTLTIQRTEQRDSAMYRCASSLGSVSSTDTQYFGPGTRLTVL.

This clonotype was counted many times. V is TRBV29-1 and J is TRBJ2-7, with unresolved D. CDR3 length: 12 amino acids. Germline V lookup: CDR1 SQVTM, CDR2 ANQGSEA. Trimming removed 3 bases from V and 2 bases from J, with 8 bases in between. The DNA of the CDR3 is TGCAGCGTTGAGGGCAGAACCTACGAGCAGTACTTC. Translating it yields CSVEGRTYEQYF.

The chain uses TRBV2 and TRBJ1-4; 7 nucleotides line up with TRBD1. The CDR3 length is 14 residues. The trim removed 6 bases at V and 2 bases at J, leaving 3 bases unmatched. CDR1 and CDR2 (germline): SNHLY, FYNNEI. DNA of the CDR3: TGTGCCAGCAGCATACAGGGGACTAATGAAAAACTGTTTTTT. Its protein product is CASSIQGTNEKLFF.

The chain carries TRBV6-2 or TRBV6-3 and TRBJ1-2; TRBD1 agrees at 7 bases. Per germline, CDR1 MNHEY and CDR2 SVGEGT. The V segment lost 4 bases and the J segment 4 bases; nucleotides outside the gene matches: 6. The CDR3 consists of 14 residues. This CDR3 is CASSLQGRGYGYTF. CDR3 coding DNA: TGTGCCAGCAGTTTACAGGGGAGAGGCTATGGCTACACCTTC.

For the CDR3, the DNA is TGTGCCATCAGGGAAAACACGGACACTGAAGCTTTCTTT. Translated, it gives CAIRENTDTEAFF. The genes are TRBV10-3 and TRBJ1-1, with D uncertain. The CDR3 contains 13 residues. CDR1 is ENHRY and CDR2 is SYGVKD in the germline V gene. Deletions cut 6 bases from V and 3 bases from J, with 11 bases between.

The CDR3 DNA reads TGTGCCAGCAGGTCTTCAGCGGGAGGGTCCTACGAGCAGTACTTC. Translating gives CASRSSAGGSYEQYF. The chain carries TRBV28 and TRBJ2-7; 10 bases are a match to TRBD2. CDR1 is MDHEN and CDR2 is SYDVKM in the germline V gene. V lost 6 bases, J lost 1 base, and 6 bases stayed unmatched. CDR3 size: 15 residues.

This clonotype was detected many times. The chain has TRBV14 and TRBJ2-6; D gene uncertain. CDR3 size: 19 residues. The V gene lost 1 base and the J gene lost 0 bases, with 16 bases spanning the gap. Germline values: CDR1 SGHDN, CDR2 FVKESK. The CDR3 DNA sequence: TGTGCCAGCAGCCAAGGCCTCGTTAGTTCCTACTCTGGGGCCAACGTCCTGACTTTC. Translated, it gives CASSQGLVSSYSGANVLTF.

This clonotype showed up just a few times. This rearrangement joins TRBV12-3 or TRBV12-4 to TRBJ1-2, with D maybe TRBD1 (6 bases). The V end lost 5 bases, the J end lost 8 bases, and 18 bases lay between the germline ends. This CDR3 spans 14 amino acids. The CDR3 loop is CASSRQGSVSGYTF. In DNA form, the CDR3 reads TGTGCCAGCAGTCGCCAGGGGAGCGTGAGCGGCTACACCTTC.

V and J are TRBV7-9 and TRBJ1-4, with D possibly being TRBD1 (6 bases). Germline V CDR1 and CDR2: SEHNR, FQNEAQ (reference sequence). CDR3 length equals 16 residues. The germline V and J ends were trimmed by 3 bases and 3 bases, with 14 bases remaining between them. The CDR3 sequence: CASSFGQPGSNEKLFF. The DNA of the CDR3 is TGTGCCAGCAGCTTTGGACAGCCGGGGTCTAATGAAAAACTGTTTTTT.

In this sample, this clonotype is medium-sized. The chain combines TRBV4-3 with TRBJ2-2, with 11 bases lining up with TRBD1. J lost 6 bases, V lost 4 bases, and 7 bases had no gene match. The CDR3 consists of 16 residues. Germline V CDR1 and CDR2: LGHNA, YSLEER. The CDR3 region has the DNA TGCGCCAGCAGCCCGTCGGACAGGGGGCTGGCCGGGGAGCTGTTTTTT. It yields the protein CASSPSDRGLAGELFF.

This clonotype was detected many times. V usage is TRBV18 and J usage is TRBJ2-7, with 11 bases matching TRBD2. The CDR3 has 18 residues. The ends lost 3 bases at V and 2 bases at J; junction bases unmatched: 12. The germline gives CDR1 KGHSH, CDR2 LQKENI. The CDR3 coding sequence is TGTGCCAGCTCACCCGGGAACCCGTTTAGCGGGAGGGCCTACGAGCAGTACTTC. This gives the protein CASSPGNPFSGRAYEQYF.

This clonotype has a handful of counts. The CDR3 DNA is TGTGCCAGCAGCCGACTAGCGGGAGTCTCCTACAATGAGCAGTTCTTC. Translation: CASSRLAGVSYNEQFF. The chain joins TRBV3-1 to TRBJ2-1; 12 bases are a match to TRBD2. Germline CDR1 LGHDT, CDR2 YNNKEL (reference sequence). V was clipped by 4 bases and J by 0 bases; unmatched bases: 1. CDR3 length: 16 amino acids.

This clonotype was detected ten times or more. The chain recombines TRBV5-5 with TRBJ2-7; 10 nucleotides match TRBD2. J lost 4 bases, V lost 2 bases, and 6 bases had no gene match. The CDR3 consists of 15 residues. The germline gives CDR1 SGHKS, CDR2 YYEKEE (reference sequence). This CDR3 reads CASSLAGGPSYEQYF. CDR3 DNA sequence: TGTGCCAGCAGCTTAGCGGGAGGGCCCTCGTACGAGCAGTACTTC.

The chain carries TRBV20-1 and TRBJ1-1; D is unresolved. This CDR3 spans 12 amino acids. CDR1 and CDR2 from the germline V gene are DFQATT and SNEGSKA (reference sequence). Trimming removed 3 bases from V and 3 bases from J, with 8 bases in between. DNA for the CDR3: TGCAGTGCTAGGGAGAGGGACACTGAAGCTTTCTTT. Its translation: CSARERDTEAFF.

This clonotype was seen at least ten times. The chain joins TRBV7-9 to TRBJ2-1; 10 bases are a match to TRBD2. Trimming cost V 5 bases and J 6 bases; bases outside gene matches: 7. CDR3 length equals 15 residues. CDR1 SEHNR and CDR2 FQNEAQ come from the germline V gene (reference sequence). The chain's CDR3 is CASSISGGLTNEQFF. CDR3 sequence (DNA): TGTGCCAGCAGCATTAGCGGGGGGTTAACCAATGAGCAGTTCTTC.